This T cell receptor beta chain was obtained from a study of shared clonotypes between healthy human individuals. The CDR3 contains 17 residues. Unmatched junction bases numbered 4, after V lost 0 bases and J lost 0 bases. The V gene's germline CDR1 is SGHRS and CDR2 YFSETQ. The study's findings and limits: Non-shared clonotypes showed lower generation probabilities than clonotypes common to all four donors.

A word on this clone: Its matching antigen is unknown.

Libraries were prepared by immunoSEQ multiplex PCR; TCRdb keeps only in-frame clonotypes and omits some of them. The sample has 400,000 or so clones, approximately 96% seen once; the top ten hold about 0.32%. The sample was memory CD8+ T cells sorted from blood. This sample's subset: CD45RO+ cells pooled with CCR7-negative TemRA cells. The chain uses TRBV5-1 and TRBJ2-7; the match to TRBD2 covers 12 bases. The clonotype comes from a young man in good health. The CDR3 DNA follows: TGCGCCAGCAGCTTGGGGACTAGCGGGATAAGCTCCTACGAGCAGTACTTC. Its translation is CASSLGTSGISSYEQYF.